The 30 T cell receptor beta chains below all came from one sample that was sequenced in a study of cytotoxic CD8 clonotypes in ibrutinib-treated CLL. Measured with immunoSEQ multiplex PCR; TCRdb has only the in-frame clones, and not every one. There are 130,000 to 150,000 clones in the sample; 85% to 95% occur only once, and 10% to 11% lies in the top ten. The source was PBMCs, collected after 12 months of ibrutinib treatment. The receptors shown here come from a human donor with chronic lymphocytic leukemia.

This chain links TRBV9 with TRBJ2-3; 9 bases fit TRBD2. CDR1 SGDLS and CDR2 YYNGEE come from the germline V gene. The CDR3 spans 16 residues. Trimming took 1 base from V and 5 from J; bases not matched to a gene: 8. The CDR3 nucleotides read TGTGCCAGCAGCGTAAGAGTAGCGGGAGAGTTAGATACGCAGTATTTT. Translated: CASSVRVAGELDTQYF.

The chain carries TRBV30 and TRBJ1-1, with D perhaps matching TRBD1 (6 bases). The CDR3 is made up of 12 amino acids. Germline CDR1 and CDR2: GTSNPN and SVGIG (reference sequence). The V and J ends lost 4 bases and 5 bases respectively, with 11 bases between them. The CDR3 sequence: CAWNRDGTEAFF. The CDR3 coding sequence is TGTGCCTGGAACAGGGACGGTACTGAAGCTTTCTTT.

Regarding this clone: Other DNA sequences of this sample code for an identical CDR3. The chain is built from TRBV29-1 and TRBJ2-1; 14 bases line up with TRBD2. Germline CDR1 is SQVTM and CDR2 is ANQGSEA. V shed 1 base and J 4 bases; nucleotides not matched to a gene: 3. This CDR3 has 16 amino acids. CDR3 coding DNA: TGCAGCGTTGAAGGACTAGCGGGAGGGGGGTACAATGAGCAGTTCTTC. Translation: CSVEGLAGGGYNEQFF.

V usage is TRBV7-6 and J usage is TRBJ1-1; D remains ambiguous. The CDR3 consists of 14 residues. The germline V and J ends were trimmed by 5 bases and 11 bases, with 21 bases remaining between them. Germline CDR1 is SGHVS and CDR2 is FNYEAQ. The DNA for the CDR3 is TGTGCCAGCAGCCCAGTGGTCGTGGGCGAACAGGCTTTCTTT. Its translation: CASSPVVVGEQAFF.

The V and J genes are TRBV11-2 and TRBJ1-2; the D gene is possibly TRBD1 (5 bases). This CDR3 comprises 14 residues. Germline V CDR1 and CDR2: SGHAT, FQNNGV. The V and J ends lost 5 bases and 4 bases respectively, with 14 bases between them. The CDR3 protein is CASSPSGPSYGYTF. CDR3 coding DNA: TGTGCCAGCAGCCCTTCGGGGCCTTCCTATGGCTACACCTTC. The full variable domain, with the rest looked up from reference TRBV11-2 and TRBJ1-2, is EAGVAQSPRYKIIEKRQSVAFWCNPISGHATLYWYQQILGQGPKLLIQFQNNGVVDDSQLPKDRFSAERLKGVDSTLKIQPAKLEDSAVYLCASSPSGPSYGYTFGSGTRLTVV.

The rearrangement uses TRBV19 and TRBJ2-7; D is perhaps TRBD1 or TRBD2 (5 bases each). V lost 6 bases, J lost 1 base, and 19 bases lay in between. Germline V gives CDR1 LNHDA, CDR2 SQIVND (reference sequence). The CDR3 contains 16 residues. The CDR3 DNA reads TGTGCCAGTAGGACCCCGGGTCCCGAGGGGTCCTACGAGCAGTACTTC. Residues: CASRTPGPEGSYEQYF.

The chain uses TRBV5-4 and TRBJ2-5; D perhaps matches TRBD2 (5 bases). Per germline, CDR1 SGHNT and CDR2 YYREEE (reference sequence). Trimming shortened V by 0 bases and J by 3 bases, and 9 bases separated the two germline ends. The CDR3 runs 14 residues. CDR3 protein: CASSLEISEETQYF. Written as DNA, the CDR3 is TGTGCCAGCAGCTTGGAAATTAGCGAAGAGACCCAGTACTTC.

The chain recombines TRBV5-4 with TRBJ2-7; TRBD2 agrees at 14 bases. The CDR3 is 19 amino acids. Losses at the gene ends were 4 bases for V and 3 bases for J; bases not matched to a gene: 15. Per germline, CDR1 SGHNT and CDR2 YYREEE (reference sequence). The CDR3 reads CASSTIPGLAGALFYEQYF. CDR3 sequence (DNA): TGTGCCAGCAGCACAATACCGGGACTAGCGGGAGCACTTTTCTACGAGCAGTACTTC. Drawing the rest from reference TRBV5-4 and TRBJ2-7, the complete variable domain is ETGVTQSPTHLIKTRGQQVTLRCSSQSGHNTVSWYQQALGQGPQFIFQYYREEENGRGNFPPRFSGLQFPNYSSELNVNALELDDSALYLCASSTIPGLAGALFYEQYFGPGTRLTVT.

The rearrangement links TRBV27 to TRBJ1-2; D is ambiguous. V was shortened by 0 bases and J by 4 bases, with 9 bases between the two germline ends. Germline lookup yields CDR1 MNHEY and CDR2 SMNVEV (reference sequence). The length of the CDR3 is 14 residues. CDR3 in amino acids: CASSLSGLGYGYTF. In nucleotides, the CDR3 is TGTGCCAGCAGTTTATCGGGGTTGGGCTATGGCTACACCTTC.

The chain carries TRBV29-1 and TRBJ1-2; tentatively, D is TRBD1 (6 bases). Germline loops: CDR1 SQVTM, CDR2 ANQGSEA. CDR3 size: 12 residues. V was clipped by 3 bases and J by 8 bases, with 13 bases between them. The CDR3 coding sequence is TGCAGCGTTGACGGGGGGGCGCGGGGCTACACCTTC. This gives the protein CSVDGGARGYTF.

The CDR3 DNA sequence: TGCACCAGCAGCCAGTCCGTAGGTGGGGTCGTCTCCTACGAGCAGTACTTC. It is translated as CTSSQSVGGVVSYEQYF. This chain links TRBV1 with TRBJ2-7. TRBV1 is tagged as a pseudogene. The CDR3 has 17 residues.

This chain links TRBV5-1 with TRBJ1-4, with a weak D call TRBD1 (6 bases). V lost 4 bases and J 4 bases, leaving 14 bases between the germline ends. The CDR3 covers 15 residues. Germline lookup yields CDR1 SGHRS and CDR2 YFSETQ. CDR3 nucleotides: TGCGCCAGCAGCGTAAGGGGGGGTGGTAATGAAAAACTGTTTTTT. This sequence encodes CASSVRGGGNEKLFF.

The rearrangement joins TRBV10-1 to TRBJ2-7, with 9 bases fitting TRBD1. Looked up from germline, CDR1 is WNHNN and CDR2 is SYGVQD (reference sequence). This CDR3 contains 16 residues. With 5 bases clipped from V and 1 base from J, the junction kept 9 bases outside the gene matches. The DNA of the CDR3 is TGCGCCAGCAGTACCGGGACAGGGAGAAAGTCCTACGAGCAGTACTTC. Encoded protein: CASSTGTGRKSYEQYF.

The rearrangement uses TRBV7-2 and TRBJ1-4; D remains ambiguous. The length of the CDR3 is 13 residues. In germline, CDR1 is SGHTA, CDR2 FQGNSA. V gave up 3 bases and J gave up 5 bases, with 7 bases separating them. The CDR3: CASSFVVNEKLFF. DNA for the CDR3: TGTGCCAGCAGCTTTGTAGTAAATGAAAAACTGTTTTTT. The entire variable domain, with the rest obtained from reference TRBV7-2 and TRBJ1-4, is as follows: GAGVSQSPSNKVTEKGKDVELRCDPISGHTALYWYRQSLGQGLEFLIYFQGNSAPDKSGLPSDRFSAERTGGSVSTLTIQRTQQEDSAVYLCASSFVVNEKLFFGSGTQLSVL.

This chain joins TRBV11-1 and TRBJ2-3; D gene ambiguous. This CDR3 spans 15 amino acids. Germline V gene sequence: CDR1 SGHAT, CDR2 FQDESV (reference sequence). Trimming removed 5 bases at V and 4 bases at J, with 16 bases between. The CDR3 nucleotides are TGTGCCAGCAGCCTACAACGGACCCCACCAGATACGCAGTATTTT. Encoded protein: CASSLQRTPPDTQYF.

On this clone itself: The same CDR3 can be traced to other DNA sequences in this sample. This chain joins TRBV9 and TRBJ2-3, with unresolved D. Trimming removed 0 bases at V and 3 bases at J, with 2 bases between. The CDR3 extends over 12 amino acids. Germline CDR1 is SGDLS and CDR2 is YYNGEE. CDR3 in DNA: TGTGCCAGCAGCGTAGCTACAGATACGCAGTATTTT. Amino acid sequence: CASSVATDTQYF.

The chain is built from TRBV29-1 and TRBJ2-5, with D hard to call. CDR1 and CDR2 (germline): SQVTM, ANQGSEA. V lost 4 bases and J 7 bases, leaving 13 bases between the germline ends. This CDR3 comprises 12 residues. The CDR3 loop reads CSVVADSGTQYF. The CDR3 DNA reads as TGCAGCGTTGTTGCAGACTCGGGGACCCAGTACTTC.

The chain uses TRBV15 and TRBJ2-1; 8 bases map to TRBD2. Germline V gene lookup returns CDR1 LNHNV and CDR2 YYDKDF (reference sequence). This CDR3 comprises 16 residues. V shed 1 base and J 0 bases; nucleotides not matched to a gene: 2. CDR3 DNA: TGTGCCACCAGCAGAGGCGGGGGGAGCTCCTACAATGAGCAGTTCTTC. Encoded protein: CATSRGGGSSYNEQFF.

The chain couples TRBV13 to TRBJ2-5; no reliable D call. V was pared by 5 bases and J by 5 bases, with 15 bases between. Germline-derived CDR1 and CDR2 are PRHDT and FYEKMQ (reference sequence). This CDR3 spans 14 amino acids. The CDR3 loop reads CASSRTGVGETQYF. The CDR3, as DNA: TGTGCCAGCAGCCGGACCGGCGTGGGGGAGACCCAGTACTTC.

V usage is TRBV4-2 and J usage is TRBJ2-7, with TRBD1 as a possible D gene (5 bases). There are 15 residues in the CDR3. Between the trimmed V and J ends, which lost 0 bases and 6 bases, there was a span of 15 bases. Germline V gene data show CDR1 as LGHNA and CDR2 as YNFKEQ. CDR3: CASSQDHQGIGEQYF. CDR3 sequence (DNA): TGTGCCAGCAGCCAAGATCACCAGGGAATCGGCGAGCAGTACTTC.

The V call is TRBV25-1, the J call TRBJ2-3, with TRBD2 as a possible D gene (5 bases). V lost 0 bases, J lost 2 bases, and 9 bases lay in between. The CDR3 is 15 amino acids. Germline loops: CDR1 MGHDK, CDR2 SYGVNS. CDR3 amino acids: CASSEYGGYTDTQYF. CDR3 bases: TGTGCCAGCAGTGAATACGGCGGGTACACAGATACGCAGTATTTT.

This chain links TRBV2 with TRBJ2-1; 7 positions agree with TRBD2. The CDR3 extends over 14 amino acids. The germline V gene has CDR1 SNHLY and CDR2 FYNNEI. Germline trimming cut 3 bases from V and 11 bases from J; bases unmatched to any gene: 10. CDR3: CASSEVSGKVQQFF. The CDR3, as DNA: TGTGCCAGCAGTGAGGTAAGCGGGAAGGTACAGCAGTTCTTC.

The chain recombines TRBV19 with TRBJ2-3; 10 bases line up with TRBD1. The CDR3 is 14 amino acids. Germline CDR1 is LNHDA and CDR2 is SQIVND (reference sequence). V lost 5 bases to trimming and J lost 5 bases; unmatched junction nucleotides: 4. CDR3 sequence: CASSDGQGVDTQYF. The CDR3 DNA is TGTGCCAGTAGTGACGGACAGGGGGTAGATACGCAGTATTTT.

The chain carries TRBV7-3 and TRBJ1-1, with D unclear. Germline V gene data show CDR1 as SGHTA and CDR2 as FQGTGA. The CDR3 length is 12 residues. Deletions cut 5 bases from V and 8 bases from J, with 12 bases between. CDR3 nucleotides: TGTGCCAGCAGCAACCAAGGTACCGAAGCTTTCTTT. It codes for CASSNQGTEAFF.

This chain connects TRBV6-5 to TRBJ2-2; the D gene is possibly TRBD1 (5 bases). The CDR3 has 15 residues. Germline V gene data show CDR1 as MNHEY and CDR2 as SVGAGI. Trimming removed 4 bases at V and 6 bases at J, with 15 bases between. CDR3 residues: CASSSTGKSSGELFF. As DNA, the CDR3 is TGTGCCAGCAGTTCAACAGGAAAATCGTCCGGGGAGCTGTTTTTT.

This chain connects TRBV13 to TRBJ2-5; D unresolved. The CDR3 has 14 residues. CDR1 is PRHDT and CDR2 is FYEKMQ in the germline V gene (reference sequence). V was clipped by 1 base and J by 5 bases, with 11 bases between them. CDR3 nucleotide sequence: TGTGCCAGCAGCTTAGCAGAGACCAGGGAGACCCAGTACTTC. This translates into CASSLAETRETQYF. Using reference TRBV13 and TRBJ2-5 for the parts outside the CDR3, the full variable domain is AAGVIQSPRHLIKEKRETATLKCYPIPRHDTVYWYQQGPGQDPQFLISFYEKMQSDKGSIPDRFSAQQFSDYHSELNMSSLELGDSALYFCASSLAETRETQYFGPGTRLLVL.

CDR3 amino acids: CASSPLTGTKNEQYF. As DNA, the CDR3 is TGTGCCAGCAGCCCCCTGACAGGGACAAAGAACGAGCAGTACTTC. This rearrangement joins TRBV4-2 to TRBJ2-7; 7 positions match TRBD1. Germline V gene lookup returns CDR1 LGHNA and CDR2 YNFKEQ. The CDR3 extends over 15 amino acids. Unmatched junction bases numbered 11, after V lost 4 bases and J lost 5 bases.

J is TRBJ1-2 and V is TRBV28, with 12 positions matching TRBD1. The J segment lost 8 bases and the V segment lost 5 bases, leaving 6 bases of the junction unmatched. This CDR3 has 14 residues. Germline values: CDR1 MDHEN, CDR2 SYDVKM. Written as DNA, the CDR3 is TGTGCCAGCAGTAGGGACAGGGGGCGAAGAGGCTACACCTTC. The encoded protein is CASSRDRGRRGYTF.

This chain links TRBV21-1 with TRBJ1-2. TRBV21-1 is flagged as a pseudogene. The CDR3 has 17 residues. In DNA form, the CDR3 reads TGTGCCAGCAGCAAAGTTGAGCGTGTAATCGGCTGGGATGGCTACACCTTC. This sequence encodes CASSKVERVIGWDGYTF.

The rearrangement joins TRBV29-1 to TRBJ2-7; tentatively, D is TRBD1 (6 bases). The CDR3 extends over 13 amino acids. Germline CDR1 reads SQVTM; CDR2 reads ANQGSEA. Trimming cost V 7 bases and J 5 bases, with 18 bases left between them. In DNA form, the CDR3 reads TGCAGCGCCCGCAGGGGTTTTGGGGACGAGCAGTACTTC. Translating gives CSARRGFGDEQYF.